This T cell receptor (beta chain) came from a study of metastatic and nonmetastatic thyroid tumors. Study conclusions and caveats: According to reports, the diversity of TCR beta was significantly higher in malignant thyroid tumors than in benign nodules, and this held in both blood and tumor samples.

The junction had 5 bases not matched to a gene; V was cut back by 0 bases and J by 6 bases. CDR1 is LGHNA and CDR2 is YSLEER in the germline V gene. The CDR3 consists of 15 residues. None of the patients had undergone any treatment ahead of thyroid surgery. Through MiXCR, TCRdb re-clonotyped the PCR reads. The data show about 48,000 clones, roughly a fifth seen once. Details on this clone: Its antigen is currently unknown.

The chain couples TRBV4-3 to TRBJ1-2; 9 bases align to TRBD1. This TCR was sampled from a male donor with papillary thyroid cancer or a benign thyroid nodule (not recorded which). Some clones in this sample may be carry-over from other donors' samples. The source material was blood. The CDR3 DNA is TGCGCCAGCAGCCAAGAGCGACAGGGGGGCGATGGCTACACCTTC. This codes for CASSQERQGGDGYTF.